These T cell receptor beta chains were read from a single sample in a study of CD4 T cells in relation to SARS-CoV-2 and coronaviruses. No antigen has been identified for these receptors. TCRdb's copy holds only in-frame clones and misses some; the assay was immunoSEQ multiplex PCR. The data contain about 39,000 clones, about 79% of them singletons. Input material: naive CD4+ T cells from PBMCs, cultured in vitro. These receptor sequences come from an adult with COVID-19. Both conserved end residues are part of each CDR3. The order of the fields is clone size, D gene, J gene, V gene, CDR3 protein, CDR3 DNA. D genes are given only for firm matches. Size values are once, few and many counts, or a class for expanded clones, and some rows have none.

clone_size: once
d_call: NA
j_call: TRBJ1-2
v_call: TRBV5-1
cdr3_aa: CASSLLTSSPGYTF
cdr3_nt: TGCGCCAGCAGCCTGCTCACCTCCTCCCCCGGCTACACCTTC

clone_size: NA
d_call: NA
j_call: TRBJ2-7
v_call: TRBV21-1
cdr3_aa: CASSKASGDEQYF
cdr3_nt: TGTGCCAGCAGCAAAGCGTCGGGGGACGAGCAGTACTTC

clone_size: NA
d_call: TRBD2
j_call: TRBJ2-5
v_call: TRBV15
cdr3_aa: CATSPGGPQETQYF
cdr3_nt: TGTGCCACCAGTCCGGGAGGGCCCCAAGAGACCCAGTACTTC

clone_size: NA
d_call: TRBD2
j_call: TRBJ2-5
v_call: TRBV28
cdr3_aa: CASSPGTSGQETQYF
cdr3_nt: TGTGCCAGCAGCCCGGGAACTAGCGGTCAAGAGACCCAGTACTTC

clone_size: NA
d_call: NA
j_call: TRBJ1-4
v_call: TRBV20-1
cdr3_aa: CSAKENEKLFF
cdr3_nt: TGCAGTGCTAAGGAAAATGAAAAACTGTTTTTT

clone_size: once
d_call: NA
j_call: TRBJ2-1
v_call: TRBV3-1/TRBV3-2
cdr3_aa: CASSADGSSGNYEQFF
cdr3_nt: TGTGCCAGCAGCGCCGATGGGAGTAGTGGTAACTATGAGCAGTTCTTC

clone_size: NA
d_call: TRBD2
j_call: TRBJ2-3
v_call: TRBV5-6
cdr3_aa: CASSSTSRGDTQYF
cdr3_nt: TGTGCCAGCAGCAGCACATCGCGGGGGGATACGCAGTATTTT

clone_size: NA
d_call: TRBD1
j_call: TRBJ2-3
v_call: TRBV28
cdr3_aa: CAGRDRYTDTQYF
cdr3_nt: TGTGCCGGTCGGGACAGATACACAGATACGCAGTATTTT

clone_size: NA
d_call: NA
j_call: TRBJ2-7
v_call: TRBV25-1
cdr3_aa: CASSTGSHEQYF
cdr3_nt: TGTGCCAGCAGTACAGGATCTCACGAGCAGTACTTC

clone_size: NA
d_call: TRBD2
j_call: TRBJ2-7
v_call: TRBV28
cdr3_aa: CASSLISLAGDKDEQYF
cdr3_nt: TGTGCCAGCAGTTTAATCTCGCTAGCGGGAGACAAAGACGAGCAGTACTTC

clone_size: once
d_call: NA
j_call: TRBJ2-4
v_call: TRBV19
cdr3_aa: CASSSNTGAKNIQYF
cdr3_nt: TGTGCCAGTAGTTCAAACACAGGGGCCAAAAACATTCAGTACTTC

clone_size: NA
d_call: TRBD2
j_call: TRBJ2-3
v_call: TRBV27
cdr3_aa: CASRFFEAGGTDTQYF
cdr3_nt: TGTGCCAGCAGATTCTTCGAGGCGGGAGGCACAGATACGCAGTATTTT

clone_size: NA
d_call: NA
j_call: TRBJ2-2
v_call: TRBV28
cdr3_aa: CASSFFPGSSRGTGELFF
cdr3_nt: TGTGCCAGCAGTTTTTTTCCCGGGAGTAGTCGGGGTACCGGGGAGCTGTTTTTT

clone_size: once
d_call: NA
j_call: TRBJ2-7
v_call: TRBV7-2
cdr3_aa: CASSFALSSAYEQYF
cdr3_nt: TGTGCCAGCAGCTTTGCCCTATCCTCCGCCTACGAGCAGTACTTC

clone_size: NA
d_call: TRBD1
j_call: TRBJ1-3
v_call: TRBV18
cdr3_aa: CASSRGQEDTIYF
cdr3_nt: TGTGCCAGCTCACGGGGACAGGAGGACACCATATATTTT

clone_size: NA
d_call: TRBD2
j_call: TRBJ2-7
v_call: TRBV7-2
cdr3_aa: CASSYGTSENYEQYF
cdr3_nt: TGTGCCAGCAGTTATGGGACTAGCGAAAACTACGAGCAGTACTTC

clone_size: NA
d_call: TRBD1
j_call: TRBJ1-6
v_call: TRBV28
cdr3_aa: CASSLGTGVNSPLHF
cdr3_nt: TGTGCCAGCAGCCTCGGGACAGGGGTTAATTCACCCCTCCACTTT

clone_size: NA
d_call: TRBD1
j_call: TRBJ1-1
v_call: TRBV7-6
cdr3_aa: CASSLRQGPGGTEAFF
cdr3_nt: TGTGCCAGCAGCCTACGACAGGGCCCGGGAGGGACTGAAGCTTTCTTT

clone_size: NA
d_call: NA
j_call: TRBJ2-1
v_call: TRBV5-5
cdr3_aa: CASSEGPDNEQFF
cdr3_nt: TGTGCCAGCAGCGAAGGTCCGGACAATGAGCAGTTCTTC